The clone carrying this T cell receptor (beta chain) was observed a few times. Its antigen is as yet unknown. The sample originates from a study of cytomegalovirus exposure and HLA in healthy donors. Study conclusions and caveats: In an earlier analysis, most TCR beta V segments were productive about 87% or about 30% of the time. 87-base-pair reads could not separate some V segments, including TRBV6-2 and TRBV6-3. An analysis that came later showed most CMV-associated TCR beta chains appearing HLA-restricted.

The germline gives CDR1 SNHLY, CDR2 FYNNEI. CDR3 length equals 18 residues. The junction had 14 bases not matched to a gene; V was cut back by 8 bases and J by 5 bases. Unrecorded immune exposure was likely among donors, who were nominally healthy when sampled. 60 Vbeta and 13 Jbeta primers were used in PCR. TCRdb's table, derived via immunoSEQ multiplex PCR, lists solely in-frame clones and lacks some. The sample lists around 170,000 clones; about four fifths were seen once. Input material: PBMCs. This sequence joins TRBV2 and TRBJ2-1, with TRBD2 identical over 14 bases. The TCR originated in a man aged 35-49 years in good health and CMV-seronegative. For the CDR3, the DNA is TGTGCCAGCTGGCCAGGGTCCGGGACTAGCGGGAGCCACAATGAGCAGTTCTTC. Translated, it gives CASWPGSGTSGSHNEQFF.